The next 19 T cell receptor beta chains were all read from a single sample in a study of T cells expressing NK-cell markers. TCRdb re-called the 5' RACE reads, yielding one record per CDR3 amino acid sequence without DNA. The sample yields roughly 280,000 distinct CDR3 sequences, of which the top ten take up around 0.42%. What was sequenced was blood T cells: a sorted CD56 or NKG2C T cell subset, CD4+ or CD8+ T cells, or bulk PBMC T cells (not recorded which). The receptor set was obtained from a man between 18 and 35 years old in good health.

The J gene is TRBJ2-3, the V gene TRBV14; TCRdb selects TRBD2, and the lack of DNA leaves this call unchecked. CDR1 and CDR2 from the germline V gene are SGHDN and FVKESK. The CDR3 runs to 17 residues. The CDR3 region is CASSQNLGLARPDTQYF.

This chain connects TRBV12-3 or TRBV12-4 to TRBJ2-5; TCRdb returns TRBD2, unconfirmable since there is no DNA. The CDR3 has 13 residues. The CDR3 reads CASSPTGKETQYF.

The chain recombines TRBV7-2 with TRBJ2-1; there is no DNA to check the TCRdb D call of TRBD1. The CDR3 is made up of 15 amino acids. Germline values: CDR1 SGHTA, CDR2 FQGNSA. CDR3 amino acids: CASTRSQGAYNEQFF.

The genes are TRBV12-3 or TRBV12-4 and TRBJ2-7; without DNA, the TCRdb call of TRBD1 cannot be checked. The CDR3 has 13 amino acids. The CDR3 sequence: CASQTGGTYEQYF.

The chain links TRBV11-2 to TRBJ1-6. The germline CDR1 and CDR2 sequences are SGHAT and FQNNGV. This CDR3 has 14 amino acids. CDR3 sequence: CAPSRGGDTSPLHF.

The V gene is TRBV5-1, the J gene TRBJ2-5; the TCRdb call, TRBD1, lacks DNA for checking. This CDR3 has 14 amino acids. CDR1 and CDR2 (germline): SGHRS, YFSETQ. CDR3: CASSLSQGLETQYF. Combining the CDR3 with reference TRBV5-1 and TRBJ2-5 gives the whole variable domain KAGVTQTPRYLIKTRGQQVTLSCSPISGHRSVSWYQQTPGQGLQFLFEYFSETQRNKGNFPGRFSGRQFSNSRSEMNVSTLELGDSALYLCASSLSQGLETQYFGPGTRLLVL.

This CDR3 is CASSSSDVSNQPQHF. This chain uses TRBV7-2 with TRBJ1-5. Germline loops: CDR1 SGHTA, CDR2 FQGNSA. CDR3 length equals 15 residues. Complete variable domain (other parts from reference TRBV7-2 and TRBJ1-5): GAGVSQSPSNKVTEKGKDVELRCDPISGHTALYWYRQSLGQGLEFLIYFQGNSAPDKSGLPSDRFSAERTGGSVSTLTIQRTQQEDSAVYLCASSSSDVSNQPQHFGDGTRLSIL.

This chain uses TRBV5-1 with TRBJ2-5; TCRdb's D gene call, TRBD1, goes unchecked for lack of DNA. The CDR3 runs to 13 residues. In germline, CDR1 is SGHRS, CDR2 YFSETQ. CDR3 amino acids: CASSGRVEETQYF. Full variable domain (rest looked up from reference TRBV5-1 and TRBJ2-5): KAGVTQTPRYLIKTRGQQVTLSCSPISGHRSVSWYQQTPGQGLQFLFEYFSETQRNKGNFPGRFSGRQFSNSRSEMNVSTLELGDSALYLCASSGRVEETQYFGPGTRLLVL.

The J gene is TRBJ2-7, the V gene TRBV4-3. Germline V CDR1 and CDR2: LGHNA, YSLEER. CDR3 length: 14 residues. CDR3 residues: CASSQEQIGYEQYF.

V and J are TRBV7-9 and TRBJ2-1. Germline CDR1 reads SEHNR; CDR2 reads FQNEAQ (reference sequence). This CDR3 contains 13 residues. CDR3 sequence: CASETQSYNEQFF.

The chain is built from TRBV25-1 and TRBJ1-6. The CDR3 has 14 residues. Germline V gene sequence: CDR1 MGHDK, CDR2 SYGVNS. The CDR3 is CASSEEGEGKPLHF.

This chain uses TRBV30 with TRBJ2-2. In germline, CDR1 is GTSNPN, CDR2 SVGIG (reference sequence). This CDR3 has 15 amino acids. CDR3 sequence reads: CAWSSHARKAGELFF.

V and J are TRBV20-1 and TRBJ2-7; there is no DNA to check the TCRdb D call of TRBD2. CDR1 is DFQATT, CDR2 SNEGSKA, per germline (reference sequence). The CDR3 totals 15 residues. The CDR3 protein is CSSDPSSGRADEQYF.

This sequence joins TRBV2 and TRBJ2-5; TCRdb reports TRBD1, a call that lacks DNA to check it against. Germline CDR1 and CDR2: SNHLY and FYNNEI. The CDR3 is 14 residues long. The CDR3 spells CASSETGGLETQYF. The whole variable domain, filled in from reference TRBV2 and TRBJ2-5, reads EPEVTQTPSHQVTQMGQEVILRCVPISNHLYFYWYRQILGQKVEFLVSFYNNEISEKSEIFDDQFSVERPDGSNFTLKIRSTKLEDSAMYFCASSETGGLETQYFGPGTRLLVL.

The chain is built from TRBV29-1 and TRBJ2-5; checking the TCRdb D call of TRBD1 is not possible without DNA. Germline V gene sequence: CDR1 SQVTM, CDR2 ANQGSEA. The CDR3 extends over 12 amino acids. The CDR3 spells CSVPGTGETQYF.

The CDR3 sequence: CASSSLQGADTQYF. The rearrangement uses TRBV12-3 or TRBV12-4 and TRBJ2-3; TCRdb outputs TRBD1, but without DNA this stays unchecked. The CDR3 sequence is 14 residues long.

The chain employs TRBV6-1 and TRBJ2-1; the D call from TCRdb, TRBD2, cannot be confirmed without DNA. Germline V gene sequence: CDR1 MNHNS, CDR2 SASEGT. The CDR3 is 16 residues long. The CDR3 sequence: CASSPGARTTYKVWFF.

The CDR3 sequence: CASSQALRNPTDTQYF. V is TRBV4-2 and J is TRBJ2-3. CDR3 length equals 16 residues. The germline V gene has CDR1 LGHNA and CDR2 YNFKEQ.

The CDR3 sequence is CATSDLLSSGNEQFF. This chain uses TRBV24-1 with TRBJ2-1; checking the TCRdb D call of TRBD1 is not possible without DNA. This CDR3 is built from 15 residues. Per the germline V gene, CDR1 is KGHDR and CDR2 is SFDVKD.